Presented here are 27 T cell receptor beta chains from one specimen sequenced in a study of cytomegalovirus exposure and HLA in healthy donors. Repertoires were generated with immunoSEQ multiplex PCR, while TCRdb's copy carries only in-frame clones and drops some. The table has about 280,000 clones, around nine tenths seen once; the top ten hold 0.92%. What was sequenced was PBMCs. The receptor set was obtained from a young woman in good health and CMV-seronegative.

Here the CDR3 DNA reads TGTGCCAGCAGCCGCGGGTCTGGCGGGATGTACGAGCAGTACTTC. This codes for CASSRGSGGMYEQYF. This sequence joins TRBV27 and TRBJ2-7; the D gene is possibly TRBD2 (6 bases). There are 15 residues in the CDR3. Trimming took off 6 bases at V and 4 bases at J, with 19 bases between the two ends. CDR1 is MNHEY and CDR2 is SMNVEV in the germline V gene (reference sequence).

The gene calls are TRBV27 and TRBJ2-2; TRBD2 agrees at 14 bases. The CDR3 length is 16 residues. Germline V lookup: CDR1 MNHEY, CDR2 SMNVEV (reference sequence). V trimming: 9 bases; J trimming: 6 bases; junction bases outside the gene matches: 9. CDR3 nucleotides: TGTGCCAGTCGAGGACTAGCGGGAGGTTTTGCCGGGGAGCTGTTTTTT. Protein sequence: CASRGLAGGFAGELFF.

V and J are TRBV27 and TRBJ2-1; 9 nucleotides match TRBD2. This CDR3 has 17 residues. The V gene's germline CDR1 is MNHEY and CDR2 SMNVEV (reference sequence). Trimming cost V 4 bases and J 2 bases; bases outside gene matches: 9. The CDR3 region has the DNA TGTGCCAGCAGTTCGTCGACTAGCGGCCGTCCCTACAATGAGCAGTTCTTC. Residues: CASSSSTSGRPYNEQFF.

The rearrangement joins TRBV4-1 to TRBJ2-1; the D is unclear. CDR3 length: 12 residues. The V gene's germline CDR1 is MGHRA and CDR2 YSYEKL. Deletions cut 0 bases from V and 10 bases from J, with 7 bases between. The CDR3 loop is CASSQDSPEQFF. CDR3 nucleotide sequence: TGCGCCAGCAGCCAAGACTCCCCCGAGCAGTTCTTC.

This rearrangement joins TRBV6-5 to TRBJ2-1; 7 positions match TRBD2. Trimming cost V 6 bases and J 1 base; bases outside gene matches: 6. Germline V CDR1 and CDR2: MNHEY, SVGAGI. The CDR3 spans 15 residues. The CDR3 DNA reads TGTGCCAGCAGCCTAAGCGGGGATTCCTACAATGAGCAGTTCTTC. Translating gives CASSLSGDSYNEQFF.

The chain is built from TRBV4-3 and TRBJ2-7; D gene uncertain. This CDR3 has 14 residues. The germline CDR1 and CDR2 sequences are LGHNA and YSLEER. The V and J ends lost 0 bases and 0 bases respectively, with 6 bases between them. The CDR3 nucleotides read TGCGCCAGCAGCCAAGATTACAACTCCTACGAGCAGTACTTC. This translates into CASSQDYNSYEQYF.

This clone was found a few times. J is TRBJ1-5 and V is TRBV7-2; D is unclear. Germline V gene lookup returns CDR1 SGHTA and CDR2 FQGNSA. Deletions cut 5 bases from V and 3 bases from J, with 5 bases between. This CDR3 spans 12 amino acids. The CDR3: CASSRPNQPQHF. DNA for the CDR3: TGTGCCAGCAGCCGTCCCAATCAGCCCCAGCATTTT.

This sequence joins TRBV9 and TRBJ1-4, with 7 bases identical to TRBD1. J was trimmed by 4 bases and V by 2 bases; bases with no gene match: 2. The CDR3 sequence is 14 residues long. Germline V gene lookup returns CDR1 SGDLS and CDR2 YYNGEE. In DNA form, the CDR3 reads TGTGCCAGCAGCGTGGCAGGGGGTAATGAAAAACTGTTTTTT. Translating it yields CASSVAGGNEKLFF.

This clone was counted between two and nine times. The CDR3 region has the DNA TGTGCCAGCAGCTTTACCCGGGAGGCCGGCTACACCTTC. This sequence encodes CASSFTREAGYTF. V and J are TRBV7-2 and TRBJ1-2; D is ambiguous. The V end lost 3 bases, the J end lost 8 bases, and 13 bases lay between the germline ends. The germline gives CDR1 SGHTA, CDR2 FQGNSA. The CDR3 is 13 amino acids. Full variable domain (remainder filled in from reference TRBV7-2 and TRBJ1-2): GAGVSQSPSNKVTEKGKDVELRCDPISGHTALYWYRQSLGQGLEFLIYFQGNSAPDKSGLPSDRFSAERTGGSVSTLTIQRTQQEDSAVYLCASSFTREAGYTFGSGTRLTVV.

The chain is built from TRBV9 and TRBJ1-2; a possible D gene is TRBD1 (6 bases). This CDR3 spans 14 amino acids. Germline values: CDR1 SGDLS, CDR2 YYNGEE. V was shortened by 4 bases and J by 4 bases, with 14 bases between the two germline ends. CDR3 residues: CASSKRDISYGYTF. The DNA for the CDR3 is TGTGCCAGCAGCAAACGGGACATATCCTATGGCTACACCTTC.

V gene TRBV28 combines with J gene TRBJ2-1; D not certain. Germline CDR1 is MDHEN and CDR2 is SYDVKM. The CDR3 is made up of 16 amino acids. The V end was cut by 6 bases, the J end by 0 bases, with 15 bases between. The CDR3 nucleotides are TGTGCCAGCAGAAGTCCAGCGCCGAGCTCCTACAATGAGCAGTTCTTC. Residues: CASRSPAPSSYNEQFF.

The rearrangement links TRBV28 to TRBJ1-2, with D tentatively TRBD1 (6 bases). Germline values: CDR1 MDHEN, CDR2 SYDVKM. With 0 bases removed from V and 2 bases from J, the gap between germline ends came to 7 bases. The CDR3 runs to 14 residues. The CDR3 sequence: CASSLWQGNYGYTF. The CDR3 coding sequence is TGTGCCAGCAGTTTATGGCAGGGGAACTATGGCTACACCTTC.

The CDR3 DNA is TGTGCCAGTAGTATAGGGACTAGCGGGAGGGCAGGGGAGCAGTTCTTC. This gives the protein CASSIGTSGRAGEQFF. The chain has TRBV19 and TRBJ2-1, with TRBD2 matching over 15 bases. Germline V gene lookup returns CDR1 LNHDA and CDR2 SQIVND (reference sequence). J lost 10 bases, V lost 1 base, and 5 bases had no gene match. CDR3 length: 16 residues.

The J gene is TRBJ1-2, the V gene TRBV2, with 7 nucleotides matching TRBD1. Trimming removed 5 bases from V and 4 bases from J; junction bases left unmatched: 13. Germline CDR1 is SNHLY and CDR2 is FYNNEI. The CDR3 contains 16 residues. The DNA of the CDR3 is TGTGCCAGCAGTAAGGACAGGCCCCTTTACGGCTATGGCTACACCTTC. As protein: CASSKDRPLYGYGYTF.

V usage is TRBV19 and J usage is TRBJ1-2; TRBD1 agrees at 9 bases. The germline V gene encodes CDR1 LNHDA and CDR2 SQIVND (reference sequence). This CDR3 is 15 amino acids long. V was clipped by 4 bases and J by 7 bases; unmatched bases: 10. The CDR3 DNA reads TGTGCCAGTAGTACTAACGCCAGACAGGGGGGTGGCTACACCTTC. Its protein product is CASSTNARQGGGYTF.

This clone was observed once. CDR3 in amino acids: CSVRHLLAGETYEQYF. In DNA, the CDR3 is TGCAGCGTCCGACACCTTCTAGCGGGGGAGACCTACGAGCAGTACTTC. This rearrangement joins TRBV29-1 to TRBJ2-7, with 10 bases identical to TRBD2. Germline values: CDR1 SQVTM, CDR2 ANQGSEA. Losses at the gene ends were 6 bases for V and 2 bases for J; bases not matched to a gene: 13. The CDR3 totals 16 residues.

The rearrangement uses TRBV2 and TRBJ2-6, with 7 bases fitting TRBD1. Looked up from germline, CDR1 is SNHLY and CDR2 is FYNNEI. This CDR3 has 18 residues. The J segment lost 3 bases and the V segment lost 2 bases, leaving 10 bases of the junction unmatched. For the CDR3, the DNA is TGTGCCAGCAGTGAATCCCTCGACAGGGTAAATGGGGCCAACGTCCTGACTTTC. Its translation is CASSESLDRVNGANVLTF.

The rearrangement uses TRBV12-5 and TRBJ2-7; D is undetermined. V was shortened by 7 bases and J by 2 bases, with 9 bases between the two germline ends. The germline CDR1 and CDR2 sequences are LGHNT and FRNRAP. CDR3 length equals 12 residues. The CDR3 protein is CASEPRTYEQYF. In nucleotides, the CDR3 is TGTGCTAGTGAGCCGAGGACCTACGAGCAGTACTTC.

The rearrangement uses TRBV6-1 and TRBJ1-1; possible D gene TRBD1, 6 bases. Trimming shortened V by 8 bases and J by 1 base, and 8 bases separated the two germline ends. The CDR3 consists of 12 residues. Per germline, CDR1 MNHNS and CDR2 SASEGT. In nucleotides, the CDR3 is TGTGCCAGCGGGGACAAGAACACTGAAGCTTTCTTT. This encodes CASGDKNTEAFF.

This sequence joins TRBV7-7 and TRBJ2-1, with 7 bases matching TRBD1. The CDR3 sequence is 15 residues long. Losses at the gene ends were 5 bases for V and 8 bases for J; bases not matched to a gene: 12. The germline CDR1 and CDR2 sequences are SSHAT and FNYEAQ (reference sequence). Written as DNA, the CDR3 is TGTGCCAGCAGCGCCTATGGCAGGGGGTTGGATGAGCAGTTCTTC. This codes for CASSAYGRGLDEQFF.

Only a few counts were recorded for this clone. The J gene is TRBJ1-4, the V gene TRBV7-2; a possible D gene is TRBD1 (5 bases). V dropped 5 bases and J dropped 5 bases, with 9 bases sitting between them. Germline V gene sequence: CDR1 SGHTA, CDR2 FQGNSA. The CDR3 runs to 13 residues. CDR3 nucleotides: TGTGCCAGCAGCACCCGGACAAATGAAAAACTGTTTTTT. Translating it yields CASSTRTNEKLFF.

The chain is built from TRBV7-2 and TRBJ2-3; 14 nucleotides line up with TRBD2. The germline V gene has CDR1 SGHTA and CDR2 FQGNSA. V trimming: 5 bases; J trimming: 7 bases; junction bases outside the gene matches: 5. The CDR3 consists of 15 residues. This chain's CDR3 is CASSPGLAGVYTQYF. The CDR3 nucleotides are TGTGCCAGCAGCCCGGGACTAGCGGGAGTCTATACGCAGTATTTT.

This clone turned up a few times. This chain links TRBV5-1 with TRBJ1-1, with a tentative D call TRBD1 (5 bases). The CDR3 is 12 amino acids. The germline V gene has CDR1 SGHRS and CDR2 YFSETQ. V was shortened by 0 bases and J by 11 bases, with 11 bases between the two germline ends. The CDR3 protein is CASSLAGTHAFF. In DNA, the CDR3 is TGCGCCAGCAGCTTGGCCGGGACTCATGCTTTCTTT. The entire variable domain, with the rest obtained from reference TRBV5-1 and TRBJ1-1, is as follows: KAGVTQTPRYLIKTRGQQVTLSCSPISGHRSVSWYQQTPGQGLQFLFEYFSETQRNKGNFPGRFSGRQFSNSRSEMNVSTLELGDSALYLCASSLAGTHAFFGQGTRLTVV.

This chain joins TRBV25-1 and TRBJ1-4; D uncertain. V was trimmed by 1 base and J by 4 bases, leaving 13 bases between them. The CDR3 sequence is 16 residues long. CDR1 is MGHDK and CDR2 is SYGVNS in the germline V gene. CDR3 residues: CASSESTGGLNEKLFF. The CDR3 DNA sequence: TGTGCCAGCAGTGAATCGACGGGTGGACTTAATGAAAAACTGTTTTTT.

The chain links TRBV11-2 to TRBJ2-7, with TRBD2 as a possible D gene (5 bases). The V gene's germline CDR1 is SGHAT and CDR2 FQNNGV. V was trimmed by 5 bases and J by 3 bases, leaving 11 bases between them. This CDR3 has 13 amino acids. CDR3 protein: CASSRERVYEQYF. The CDR3 bases are TGTGCCAGCAGCAGGGAGAGGGTCTACGAGCAGTACTTC.

J is TRBJ2-3 and V is TRBV18; 9 bases match TRBD2. With 5 bases clipped from V and 6 bases from J, the junction kept 6 bases outside the gene matches. The CDR3 totals 14 residues. Per the germline V gene, CDR1 is KGHSH and CDR2 is LQKENI. In DNA, the CDR3 is TGTGCCAGCTCATTGGGACTAGCAGGCGATACGCAGTATTTT. As protein: CASSLGLAGDTQYF. Variable domain in full (rest from reference TRBV18 and TRBJ2-3): NAGVMQNPRHLVRRRGQEARLRCSPMKGHSHVYWYRQLPEEGLKFMVYLQKENIIDESGMPKERFSAEFPKEGPSILRIQQVVRGDSAAYFCASSLGLAGDTQYFGPGTRLTVL.

The rearrangement uses TRBV9 and TRBJ2-1, with TRBD2 matching 7 bases. The CDR3 covers 17 residues. Trimming at V came to 0 bases and at J to 6 bases, leaving 12 bases not matched to a gene. Germline assignment: CDR1 SGDLS and CDR2 YYNGEE. The CDR3 sequence is CASSVEGKGGSINEQFF. CDR3 nucleotide sequence: TGTGCCAGCAGCGTAGAAGGGAAAGGCGGGAGTATCAATGAGCAGTTCTTC.